This TCR beta chain is from a study of cytomegalovirus exposure and HLA in healthy donors. Researchers ran the PCR with 60 Vbeta and 13 Jbeta primers. The assay was immunoSEQ multiplex PCR, and TCRdb's table has in-frame clones only and misses some. The sample consists of 120,000 or so clones, less than 90% of them appearing once. The germline V gene has CDR1 SNHLY and CDR2 FYNNEI. This CDR3 comprises 14 residues. Losses at the gene ends were 5 bases for V and 4 bases for J; bases not matched to a gene: 2. This clone was recorded only once. Its antigen is not known. The study, taken as a whole, reports: According to an earlier analysis, most TCR beta V segments yielded productive rearrangements about 90% or about 30% of the time. When analyzed later, a missense DCLRE1C variant was found to be linked to TCR beta V- and J-gene trimming.

The material sequenced was PBMCs. This receptor was obtained from a man between 18 and 29 years old in good health and CMV-seropositive. This chain joins TRBV2 and TRBJ1-2; 12 bases map to TRBD1. The CDR3 region is CASSTGQGAYGYTF. In nucleotides, the CDR3 is TGTGCCAGCAGTACGGGACAGGGGGCCTATGGCTACACCTTC. Full variable domain (remainder filled in from reference TRBV2 and TRBJ1-2): EPEVTQTPSHQVTQMGQEVILRCVPISNHLYFYWYRQILGQKVEFLVSFYNNEISEKSEIFDDQFSVERPDGSNFTLKIRSTKLEDSAMYFCASSTGQGAYGYTFGSGTRLTVV.